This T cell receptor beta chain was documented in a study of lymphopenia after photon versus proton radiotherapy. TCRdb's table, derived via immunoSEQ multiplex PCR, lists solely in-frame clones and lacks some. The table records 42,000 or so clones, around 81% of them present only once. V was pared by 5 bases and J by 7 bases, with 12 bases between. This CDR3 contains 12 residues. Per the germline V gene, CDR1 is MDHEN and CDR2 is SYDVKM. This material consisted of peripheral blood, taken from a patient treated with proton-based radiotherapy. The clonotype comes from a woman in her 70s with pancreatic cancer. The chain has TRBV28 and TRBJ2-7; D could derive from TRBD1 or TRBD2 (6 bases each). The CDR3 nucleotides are TGTGCCAGCAGTCCCCGAGGGGGGGAGCAGTACTTC. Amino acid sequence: CASSPRGGEQYF.